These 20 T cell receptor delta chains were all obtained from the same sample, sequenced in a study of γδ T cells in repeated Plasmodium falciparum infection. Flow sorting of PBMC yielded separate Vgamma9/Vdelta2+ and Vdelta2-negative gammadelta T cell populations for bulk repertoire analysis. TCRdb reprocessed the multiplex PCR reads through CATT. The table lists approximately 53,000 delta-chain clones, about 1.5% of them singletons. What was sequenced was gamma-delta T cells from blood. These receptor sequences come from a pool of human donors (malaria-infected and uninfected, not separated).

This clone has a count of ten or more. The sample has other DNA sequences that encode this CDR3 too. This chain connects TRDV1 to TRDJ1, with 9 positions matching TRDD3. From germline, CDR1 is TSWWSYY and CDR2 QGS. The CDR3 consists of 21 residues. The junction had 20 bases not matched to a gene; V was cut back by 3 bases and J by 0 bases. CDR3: CALGDKTASPRTGGNTDKLIF. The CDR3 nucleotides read TGTGCTCTTGGGGACAAGACAGCATCCCCTCGTACTGGGGGAAACACCGATAAACTCATCTTT.

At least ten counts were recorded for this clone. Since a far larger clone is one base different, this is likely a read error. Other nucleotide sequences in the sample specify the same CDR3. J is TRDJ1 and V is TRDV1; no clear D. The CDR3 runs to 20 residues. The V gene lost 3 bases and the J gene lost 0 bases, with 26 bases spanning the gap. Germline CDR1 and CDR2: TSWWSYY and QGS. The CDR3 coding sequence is TGTGCTCTTGGGGAGAGACAAACCCCAGGAGTACTTCTCCACACCGATAAACTCATCTTT. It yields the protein CALGERQTPGVLLHTDKLIF.

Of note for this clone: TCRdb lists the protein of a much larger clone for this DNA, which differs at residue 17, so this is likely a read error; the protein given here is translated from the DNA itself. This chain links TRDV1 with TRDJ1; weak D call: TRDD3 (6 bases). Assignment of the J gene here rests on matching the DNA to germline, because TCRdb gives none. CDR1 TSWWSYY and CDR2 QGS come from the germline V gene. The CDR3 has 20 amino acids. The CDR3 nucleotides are TGTGCTCTTGGGGAACAAGTCGGTTGGGGGTCATACTCATACACCGATGAACTCATCTTT. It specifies CALGEQVGWGSYSYTDELIF.

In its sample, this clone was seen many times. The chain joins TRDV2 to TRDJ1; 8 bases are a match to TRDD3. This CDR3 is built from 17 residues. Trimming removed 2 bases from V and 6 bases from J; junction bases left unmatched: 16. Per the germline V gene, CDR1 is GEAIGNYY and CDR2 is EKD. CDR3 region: CACDRLLYWGLNHKLIF. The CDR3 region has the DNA TGTGCCTGTGACAGGCTTCTTTACTGGGGGCTCAACCATAAACTCATCTTT.

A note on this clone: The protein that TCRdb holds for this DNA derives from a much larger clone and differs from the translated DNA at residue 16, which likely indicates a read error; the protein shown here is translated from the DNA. The CDR3 loop is CACDTYWGIFFPPYTGKLIF. CDR3 DNA sequence: TGTGCCTGTGACACGTACTGGGGGATCTTCTTCCCTCCGTACACCGGTAAACTCATCTTT. This sequence joins TRDV2 and TRDJ1; the match to TRDD3 covers 10 bases. The J gene was not available in TCRdb and was assigned here by matching the DNA to germline segments. The CDR3 consists of 20 residues. Looked up from germline, CDR1 is GEAIGNYY and CDR2 is EKD.

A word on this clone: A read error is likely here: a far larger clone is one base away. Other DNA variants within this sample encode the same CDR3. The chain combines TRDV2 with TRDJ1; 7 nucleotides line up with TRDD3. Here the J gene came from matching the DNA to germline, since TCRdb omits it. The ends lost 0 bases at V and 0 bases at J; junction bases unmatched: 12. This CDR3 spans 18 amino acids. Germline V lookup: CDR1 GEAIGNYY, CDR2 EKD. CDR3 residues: CACDTSVLGAKYTDKLIF. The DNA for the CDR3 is TGTGCCTGTGACACCTCGGTGCTGGGGGCCAAGTACACCGATAAACTCATCTTT.

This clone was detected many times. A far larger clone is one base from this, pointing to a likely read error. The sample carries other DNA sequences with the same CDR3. DNA of the CDR3: TGTGCCTTTAGATTCTACCGGAACTACGAGGGGATTTACTGGGGGATAGTGGTTAGAGCACAACTCTTCTTT. It yields the protein CAFRFYRNYEGIYWGIVVRAQLFF. The gene calls are TRDV3 and TRDJ2; 11 bases are a match to TRDD3. Germline trimming cut 0 bases from V and 7 bases from J; bases unmatched to any gene: 34. The germline V gene encodes CDR1 TVYSNPD and CDR2 GDNSRS (reference sequence). The CDR3 covers 24 residues.

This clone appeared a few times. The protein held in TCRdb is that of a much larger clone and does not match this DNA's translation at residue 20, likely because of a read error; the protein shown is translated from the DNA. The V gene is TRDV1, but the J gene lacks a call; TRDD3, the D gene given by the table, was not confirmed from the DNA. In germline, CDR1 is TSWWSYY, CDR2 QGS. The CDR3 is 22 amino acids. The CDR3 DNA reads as TGTGCTCTTGGGGAACCTTCCTTCCGAACCCTAACTGGGGGATCGTACACCGATAAACCCATCTTT. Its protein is CALGEPSFRTLTGGSYTDKPIF.

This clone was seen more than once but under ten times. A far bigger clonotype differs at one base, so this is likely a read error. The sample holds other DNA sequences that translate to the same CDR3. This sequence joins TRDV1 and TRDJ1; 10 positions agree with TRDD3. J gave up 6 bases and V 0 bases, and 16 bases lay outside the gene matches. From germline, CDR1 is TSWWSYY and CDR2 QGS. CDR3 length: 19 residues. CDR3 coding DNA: TGTGCTCTTGGGGAACTCAGGTCTCCCCTACTGGGGGATCCCCATAAACTCATCTTT. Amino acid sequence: CALGELRSPLLGDPHKLIF.

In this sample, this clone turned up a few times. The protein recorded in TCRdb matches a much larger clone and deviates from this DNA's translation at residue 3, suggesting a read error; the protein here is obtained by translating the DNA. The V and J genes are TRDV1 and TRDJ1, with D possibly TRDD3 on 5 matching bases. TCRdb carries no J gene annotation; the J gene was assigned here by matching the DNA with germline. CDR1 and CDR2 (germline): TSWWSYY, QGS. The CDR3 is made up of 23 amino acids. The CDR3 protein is CAIGVRRGAAQEAYTVLTDKLIF. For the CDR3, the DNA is TGTGCTATTGGGGTCCGTAGGGGGGCGGCCCAAGAGGCGTATACTGTCCTCACCGATAAACTCATCTTT.

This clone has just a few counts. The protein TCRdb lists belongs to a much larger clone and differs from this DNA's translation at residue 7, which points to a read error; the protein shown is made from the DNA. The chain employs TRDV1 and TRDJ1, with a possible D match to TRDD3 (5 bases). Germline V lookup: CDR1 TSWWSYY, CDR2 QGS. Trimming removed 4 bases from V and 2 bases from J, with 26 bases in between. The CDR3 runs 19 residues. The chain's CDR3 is CALGVASRIVLARTDKLIF. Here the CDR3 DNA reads TGTGCTCTTGGGGTCGCCTCCCGAATCGTACTGGCCCGTACCGATAAACTCATCTTT.

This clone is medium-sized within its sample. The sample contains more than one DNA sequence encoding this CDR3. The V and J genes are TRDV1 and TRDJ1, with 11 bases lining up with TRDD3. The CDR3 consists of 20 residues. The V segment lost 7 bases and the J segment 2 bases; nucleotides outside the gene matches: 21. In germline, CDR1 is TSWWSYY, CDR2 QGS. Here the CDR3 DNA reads TGTGCTCTTGAGGCCTTCCCCGTCATACTGGGGGATAGGGCAACCGATAAACTCATCTTT. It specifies CALEAFPVILGDRATDKLIF.

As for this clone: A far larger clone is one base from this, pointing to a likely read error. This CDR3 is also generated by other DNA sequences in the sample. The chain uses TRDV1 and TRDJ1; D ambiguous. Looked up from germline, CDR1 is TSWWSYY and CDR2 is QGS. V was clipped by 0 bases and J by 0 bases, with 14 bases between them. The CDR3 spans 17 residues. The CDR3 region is CALGELAPLRDTDKLIF. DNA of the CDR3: TGTGCTCTTGGGGAACTAGCGCCGCTAAGAGACACCGATAAACTCATCTTT.

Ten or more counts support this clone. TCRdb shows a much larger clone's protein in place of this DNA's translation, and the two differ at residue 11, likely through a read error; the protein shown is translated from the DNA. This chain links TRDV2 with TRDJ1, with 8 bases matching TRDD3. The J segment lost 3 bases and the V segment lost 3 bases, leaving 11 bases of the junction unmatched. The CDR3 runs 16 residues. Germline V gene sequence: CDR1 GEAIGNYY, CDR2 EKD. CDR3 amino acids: CACDDLGEFYADKLIF. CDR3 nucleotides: TGTGCCTGTGACGATCTGGGGGAGTTCTACGCCGATAAACTCATCTTT.

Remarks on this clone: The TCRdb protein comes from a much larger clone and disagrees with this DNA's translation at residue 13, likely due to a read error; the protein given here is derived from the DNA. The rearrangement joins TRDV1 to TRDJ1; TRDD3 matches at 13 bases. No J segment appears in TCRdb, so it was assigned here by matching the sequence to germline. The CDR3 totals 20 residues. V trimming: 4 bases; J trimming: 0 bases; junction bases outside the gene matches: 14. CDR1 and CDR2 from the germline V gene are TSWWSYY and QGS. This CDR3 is CALGVRTGGYVLLNTDKLIF. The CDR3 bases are TGTGCTCTTGGGGTCAGGACTGGGGGATACGTACTCCTAAACACCGATAAACTCATCTTT.

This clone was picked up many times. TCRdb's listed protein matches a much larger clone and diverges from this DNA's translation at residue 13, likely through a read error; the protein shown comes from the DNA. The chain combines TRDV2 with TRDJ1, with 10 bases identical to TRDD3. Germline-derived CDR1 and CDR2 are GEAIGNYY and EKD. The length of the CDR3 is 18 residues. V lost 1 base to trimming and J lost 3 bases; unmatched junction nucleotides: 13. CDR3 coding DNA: TGTGCCTGTGACACACGACAATACTGGGGGATTTACGCCGATAAACTCATCTTT. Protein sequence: CACDTRQYWGIYADKLIF.

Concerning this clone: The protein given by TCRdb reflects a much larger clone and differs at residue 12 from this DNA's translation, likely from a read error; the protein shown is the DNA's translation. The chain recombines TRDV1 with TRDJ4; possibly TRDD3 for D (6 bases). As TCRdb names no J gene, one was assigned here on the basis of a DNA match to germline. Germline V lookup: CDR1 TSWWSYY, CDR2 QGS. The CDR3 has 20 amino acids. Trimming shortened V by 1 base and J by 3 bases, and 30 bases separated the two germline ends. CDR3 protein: CALGEPLLGPWSPPSGPLIF. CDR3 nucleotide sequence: TGTGCTCTTGGGGAACCCCTCCTGGGGCCGTGGAGTCCCCCATCTGGACCCCTGATCTTT.

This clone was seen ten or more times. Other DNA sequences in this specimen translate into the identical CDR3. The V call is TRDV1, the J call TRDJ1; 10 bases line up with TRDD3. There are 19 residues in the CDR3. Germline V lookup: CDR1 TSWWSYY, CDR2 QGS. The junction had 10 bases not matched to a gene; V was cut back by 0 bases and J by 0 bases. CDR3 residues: CALGELPWGIVLYTDKLIF. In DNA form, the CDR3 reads TGTGCTCTTGGGGAACTACCCTGGGGGATAGTCCTATACACCGATAAACTCATCTTT.

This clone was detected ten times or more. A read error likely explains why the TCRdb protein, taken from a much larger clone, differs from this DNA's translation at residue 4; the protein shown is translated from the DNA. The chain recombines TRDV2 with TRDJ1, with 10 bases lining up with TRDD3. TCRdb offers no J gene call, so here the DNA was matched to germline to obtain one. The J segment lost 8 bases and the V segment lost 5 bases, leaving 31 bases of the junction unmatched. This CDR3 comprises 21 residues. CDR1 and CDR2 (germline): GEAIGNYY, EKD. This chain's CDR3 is CACVPMIPHRGIRRSYSKLIF. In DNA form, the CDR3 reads TGTGCCTGTGTCCCTATGATTCCCCACCGGGGGATACGAAGATCCTACTCGAAACTCATCTTT.

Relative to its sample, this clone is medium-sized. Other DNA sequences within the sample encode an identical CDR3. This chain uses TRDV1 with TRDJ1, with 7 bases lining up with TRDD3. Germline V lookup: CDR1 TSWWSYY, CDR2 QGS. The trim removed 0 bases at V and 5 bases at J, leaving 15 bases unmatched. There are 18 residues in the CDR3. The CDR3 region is CALGELFPIIGYGDKLIF. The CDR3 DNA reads TGTGCTCTTGGGGAACTGTTCCCTATAATCGGATACGGGGATAAACTCATCTTT.